These T cell receptor beta chains were read from a single sample in a study of cytomegalovirus exposure and HLA in healthy donors. Assay used: immunoSEQ multiplex PCR; TCRdb lists only in-frame clones, some missing. The sample includes 75,000 to 95,000 clones, roughly 78% of them seen just once. The sample consisted of PBMCs. The receptors originated from a male donor in good health and CMV-seropositive. Both conserved end residues are part of each CDR3. The D gene is left open where the match is weak. Not all rows give a size; the values are once, few, many and, for expanded clones, a class.

v_gene,j_gene,d_gene,abundance,CDR3nt,CDR3aa
TRBV4-1,TRBJ2-1,NA,NA,TGCGCCAGCAGCCTTGAAATTCCAGGAAACTCGGCCCCCTACAATGAGCAGTTCTTC,CASSLEIPGNSAPYNEQFF
TRBV5-6,TRBJ2-3,TRBD2,few,TGTGCCAGCAGAAAAGGACTAGCGGCCCACCCAGATACGCAGTATTTT,CASRKGLAAHPDTQYF
TRBV5-4,TRBJ1-1,NA,few,TGTGCCAGCACTGGGCGGGACACTGAAGCTTTCTTT,CASTGRDTEAFF
TRBV5-1,TRBJ1-1,TRBD1,once,TGCGCCAGCAGCGACGGACAGGGGCTGACTGAAGCTTTCTTT,CASSDGQGLTEAFF
TRBV5-6,TRBJ2-7,TRBD1,few,TGTGCCAGCAGCTCACAGGGGACCGAGCAGTACTTC,CASSSQGTEQYF
TRBV2,TRBJ2-3,NA,NA,TGTGCCAGGATGAGCGACGCACGGGATACGCAGTATTTT,CARMSDARDTQYF
TRBV6-1,TRBJ1-4,TRBD1,few,TGTGCCAGCAGTGCCTCCCCCGGGACAGGGACTGAAAAACTGTTTTTT,CASSASPGTGTEKLFF
TRBV4-1,TRBJ2-7,TRBD1,NA,TGCGCCAGCAGCATCGGGACAGGCTCTCCCTACGAGCAGTACTTC,CASSIGTGSPYEQYF
TRBV4-2,TRBJ2-1,TRBD2,few,TGTGCCAGCAGCCCTACTAGCGGGGCTTACAATGAGCAGTTCTTC,CASSPTSGAYNEQFF
TRBV9,TRBJ2-2,NA,NA,TGTGCCAGCAGCGTGAGCCTAGCCGGGACCGGGGAGCTGTTTTTT,CASSVSLAGTGELFF
TRBV21-1,TRBJ1-1,NA,NA,TGTGCCAGCAGACCAGGGCCGTTCCGCACTGAAGCTTTCTTT,CASRPGPFRTEAFF
TRBV7-6,TRBJ2-1,TRBD2,NA,TGTGCCAGCAGCTGGTCCGGGACTAGAGGGGATGAGCAGTTCTTC,CASSWSGTRGDEQFF
TRBV11-2,TRBJ1-5,TRBD1,NA,TGTGCCAGCAGCAAAGGGGGCCGGGAGCCCCAGCATTTT,CASSKGGREPQHF
TRBV6-4,TRBJ2-1,TRBD2,NA,TGTGCCAGCAGTAAGGAGCGGGGGGGCTATGAGCAGTTCTTC,CASSKERGGYEQFF
TRBV11-2,TRBJ2-1,NA,NA,TGTGCCAGCAGCCTCCGCGCGGGCTCCTACAATGAGCAGTTCTTC,CASSLRAGSYNEQFF
TRBV15,TRBJ1-5,TRBD1,NA,TGTGCCACGGGGACAGACAATCAGCCCCAGCATTTT,CATGTDNQPQHF
TRBV19,TRBJ1-1,NA,NA,TGTGCCAGTAGCGATACAGCAAACACTGAAGCTTTCTTT,CASSDTANTEAFF
TRBV7-2,TRBJ2-7,NA,NA,TGTGCCAGCAGCCCTCCCCCTCGGGCAGGGCCATCCTCCTACGAGCAGTACTTC,CASSPPPRAGPSSYEQYF
TRBV27,TRBJ2-7,NA,NA,TGTGCCAGCAGTTCTTCCGGCTACGAGCAGTACTTC,CASSSSGYEQYF
TRBV28,TRBJ2-2,TRBD1,few,TGTGCCAGCAGTTTACTTCCGGGACAGGGGGGTTACACCGGGGAGCTGTTTTTT,CASSLLPGQGGYTGELFF
TRBV27,TRBJ1-2,NA,NA,TGTGCCAGCAGTTTTTCGGGGAACGGCTACACCTTC,CASSFSGNGYTF
TRBV27,TRBJ2-3,TRBD1,NA,TGTGCCAGCAGCTCCTGGACAGGGGGCTCAGATACGCAGTATTTT,CASSSWTGGSDTQYF
TRBV27,TRBJ2-1,TRBD2,NA,TGTGCCAGCAGCTCCATAGCGGGAGGCAACAATGAGCAGTTCTTC,CASSSIAGGNNEQFF
TRBV9,TRBJ2-1,TRBD2,NA,TGTGCCAGCGACCTAGCGGGGGGGGACAATGAGCAGTTCTTC,CASDLAGGDNEQFF
TRBV27,TRBJ2-3,NA,NA,TGTGCCAGCAGTTCAGGGGGAGGAAGCACAGATACGCAGTATTTT,CASSSGGGSTDTQYF
TRBV27,TRBJ2-7,NA,once,TGTGCCAGCAGTCCTAACAGGTTAGGTGACTACGAGCAGTACTTC,CASSPNRLGDYEQYF
TRBV29-1,TRBJ2-7,TRBD2,NA,TGCAGCGCGGAGGACGGTGGACTAGCGGGTAACTCCTACGAGCAGTACTTC,CSAEDGGLAGNSYEQYF
TRBV7-8,TRBJ1-1,NA,NA,TGTGCCAGCAGCTTAGCTGGGCCTGAAGCTTTCTTT,CASSLAGPEAFF